The count of the clone carrying this TCR beta chain is one. No antigen is known for it. This sample is drawn from a study of cytomegalovirus exposure and HLA in healthy donors. Germline loops: CDR1 SQVTM, CDR2 ANQGSEA. CDR3 length: 12 amino acids. Findings and limits, study-wide: Many donors shared some public TCRs, even though most TCR sequences were rare.

In the PCR, 60 Vbeta and 13 Jbeta primers were used. In the original analysis: A later analysis tallied roughly 77 million unique TCR beta chains, about 11 million of them shared. TCRdb keeps only in-frame clones here, not all; method: immunoSEQ multiplex PCR. The DNA was the basis for D and trimming; V, J and clone size are from that table. The sample consists of some 150,000 clones, roughly 80% of them appearing once. The chain joins TRBV29-1 to TRBJ2-5, with 10 bases lining up with TRBD1. Matching the DNA end better, TRBJ2-7 makes the J call doubtful. Material for sequencing was PBMCs. This clonotype was sampled from a woman between 25 and 40 years old in good health and CMV-seropositive. The CDR3, as DNA: TGCAGCGCACGGGACAGGGGTTACGAGCAGTACTTC. This gives the protein CSARDRGYEQYF.